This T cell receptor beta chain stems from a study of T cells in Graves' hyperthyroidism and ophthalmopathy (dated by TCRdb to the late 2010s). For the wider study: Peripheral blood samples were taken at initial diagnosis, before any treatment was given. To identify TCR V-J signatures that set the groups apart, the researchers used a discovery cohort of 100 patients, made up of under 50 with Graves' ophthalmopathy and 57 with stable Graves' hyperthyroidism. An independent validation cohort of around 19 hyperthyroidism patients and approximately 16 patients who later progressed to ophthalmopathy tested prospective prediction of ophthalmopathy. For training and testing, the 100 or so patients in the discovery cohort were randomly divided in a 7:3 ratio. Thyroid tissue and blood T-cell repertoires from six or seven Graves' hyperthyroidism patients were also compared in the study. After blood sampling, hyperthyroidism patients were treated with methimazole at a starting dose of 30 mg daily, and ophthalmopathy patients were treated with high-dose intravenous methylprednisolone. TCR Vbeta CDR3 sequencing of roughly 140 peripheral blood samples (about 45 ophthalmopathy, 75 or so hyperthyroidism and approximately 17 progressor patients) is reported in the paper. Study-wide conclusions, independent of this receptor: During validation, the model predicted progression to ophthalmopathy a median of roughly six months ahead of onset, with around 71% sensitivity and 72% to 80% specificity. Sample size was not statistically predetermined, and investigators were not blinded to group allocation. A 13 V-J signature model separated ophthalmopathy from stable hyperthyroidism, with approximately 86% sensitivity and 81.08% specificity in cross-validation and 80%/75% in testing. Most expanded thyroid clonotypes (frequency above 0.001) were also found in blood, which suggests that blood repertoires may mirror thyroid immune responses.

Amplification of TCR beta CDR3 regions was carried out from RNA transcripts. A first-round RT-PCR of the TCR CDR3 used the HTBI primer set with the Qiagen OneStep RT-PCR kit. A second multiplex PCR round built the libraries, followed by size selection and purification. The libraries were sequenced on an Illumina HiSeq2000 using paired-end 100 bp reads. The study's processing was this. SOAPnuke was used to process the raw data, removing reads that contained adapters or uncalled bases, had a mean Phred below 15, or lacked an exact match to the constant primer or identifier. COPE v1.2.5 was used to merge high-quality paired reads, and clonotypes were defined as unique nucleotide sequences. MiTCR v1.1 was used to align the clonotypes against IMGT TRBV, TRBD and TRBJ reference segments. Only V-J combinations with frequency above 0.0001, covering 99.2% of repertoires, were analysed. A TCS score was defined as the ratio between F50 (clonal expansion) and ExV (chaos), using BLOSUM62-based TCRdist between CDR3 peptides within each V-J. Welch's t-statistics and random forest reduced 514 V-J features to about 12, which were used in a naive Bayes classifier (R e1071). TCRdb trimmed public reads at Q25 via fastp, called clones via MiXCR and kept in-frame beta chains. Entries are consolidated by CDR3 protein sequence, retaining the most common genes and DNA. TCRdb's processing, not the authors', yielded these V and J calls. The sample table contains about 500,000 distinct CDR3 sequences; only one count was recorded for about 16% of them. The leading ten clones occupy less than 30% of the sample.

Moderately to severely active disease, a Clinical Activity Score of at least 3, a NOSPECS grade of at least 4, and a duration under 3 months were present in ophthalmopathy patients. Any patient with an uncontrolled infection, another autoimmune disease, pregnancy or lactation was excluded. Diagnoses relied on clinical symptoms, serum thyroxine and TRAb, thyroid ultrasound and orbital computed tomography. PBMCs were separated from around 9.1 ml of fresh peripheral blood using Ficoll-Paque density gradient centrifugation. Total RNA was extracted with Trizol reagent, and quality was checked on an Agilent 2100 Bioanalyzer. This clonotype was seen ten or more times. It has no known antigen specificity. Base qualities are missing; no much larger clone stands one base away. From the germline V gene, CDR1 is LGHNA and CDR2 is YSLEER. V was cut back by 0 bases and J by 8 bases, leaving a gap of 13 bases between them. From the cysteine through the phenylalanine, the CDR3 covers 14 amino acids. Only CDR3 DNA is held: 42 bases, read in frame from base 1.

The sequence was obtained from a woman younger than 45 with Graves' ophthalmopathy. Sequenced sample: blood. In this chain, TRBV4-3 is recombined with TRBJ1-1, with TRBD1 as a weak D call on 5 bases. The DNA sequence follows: TGCGCCAGCAGCCAAGATAGCGCCGGGGGAGAAGCTTTCTTT. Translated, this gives CASSQDSAGGEAFF.